Listed here are 30 T cell receptor beta chains from one sample, sequenced in a study of cytomegalovirus exposure and HLA in healthy donors. Use of 60 Vbeta and 13 Jbeta primers characterized the PCR. The method was immunoSEQ multiplex PCR; TCRdb's version includes in-frame clones alone and lacks a portion of them. The sample lists about 160,000 clones; about 71% were seen once. The sequencing sample was made of PBMCs. These receptors were collected from a woman aged 25 to 39 in good health and CMV-seronegative.

The genes are TRBV13 and TRBJ1-5; D is unresolved. V shed 0 bases and J shed 3 bases, with 6 bases lying between them. CDR3 length: 14 amino acids. Germline loops: CDR1 PRHDT, CDR2 FYEKMQ (reference sequence). Here the CDR3 reads CASSLGQNNQPQHF. In DNA, the CDR3 is TGTGCCAGCAGCTTAGGGCAGAACAATCAGCCCCAGCATTTT.

This clone was observed a handful of times. The chain uses TRBV29-1 and TRBJ2-7; D unclear. V was trimmed by 4 bases and J by 1 base, leaving 11 bases between them. Germline-derived CDR1 and CDR2 are SQVTM and ANQGSEA. The CDR3 covers 13 residues. CDR3 loop: CSVVAGSSYEQYF. CDR3 in DNA: TGCAGCGTTGTGGCAGGTAGTTCCTACGAGCAGTACTTC.

The chain has TRBV10-3 and TRBJ1-3; D not certain. Trimming took off 4 bases at V and 4 bases at J, with 8 bases between the two ends. The CDR3 has 13 residues. Germline V gene sequence: CDR1 ENHRY, CDR2 SYGVKD. CDR3 bases: TGTGCCATCAGTGGGGCAGAAGGAAACACCATATATTTT. Its protein product is CAISGAEGNTIYF.

This clone was detected a few times. The chain has TRBV5-1 and TRBJ1-3; D remains unclear. The CDR3 is made up of 14 amino acids. The ends were cut back, 0 bases at V and 2 bases at J, with 6 bases in the middle. Germline CDR1 and CDR2: SGHRS and YFSETQ. CDR3 sequence reads: CASSLGGTGNTIYF. Here the CDR3 DNA reads TGCGCCAGCAGCTTGGGAGGGACTGGAAACACCATATATTTT.

The table lists this clone with a few counts. The chain couples TRBV4-1 to TRBJ2-2; 9 nucleotides agree with TRBD1. The J segment lost 6 bases and the V segment lost 4 bases, leaving 6 bases of the junction unmatched. Looked up from germline, CDR1 is MGHRA and CDR2 is YSYEKL. CDR3 length equals 15 residues. The CDR3 sequence: CASSPFGTGSGELFF. The CDR3, as DNA: TGCGCCAGCAGCCCTTTCGGGACAGGGTCCGGGGAGCTGTTTTTT.

The chain has TRBV7-2 and TRBJ2-2, with a possible D match to TRBD2 (6 bases). The length of the CDR3 is 13 residues. Germline assignment: CDR1 SGHTA and CDR2 FQGNSA. Trimming took off 6 bases at V and 6 bases at J, with 11 bases between the two ends. The CDR3 sequence: CASSLRLAGELFF. In nucleotides, the CDR3 is TGTGCCAGCAGTCTCCGACTAGCCGGGGAGCTGTTTTTT.

This clone has just one count. The genes are TRBV6-1 and TRBJ2-3; D perhaps matches TRBD2 (5 bases). The CDR3 has 17 amino acids. V lost 0 bases and J 3 bases, leaving 16 bases between the germline ends. From germline, CDR1 is MNHNS and CDR2 SASEGT. For the CDR3, the DNA is TGTGCCAGCAGTGAAGCAAGAGGACCCGAGCGGACAGATACGCAGTATTTT. Amino acids: CASSEARGPERTDTQYF.

The chain has TRBV12-5 and TRBJ2-2; 9 bases are a match to TRBD1. V shed 1 base, J shed 1 base, and the junction held 7 bases outside the gene matches. The CDR3 spans 18 residues. CDR1 and CDR2 from the germline V gene are LGHNT and FRNRAP. CDR3 sequence: CASGLGRGGQGNTGELFF. The CDR3 DNA is TGTGCTAGTGGTTTGGGACGAGGGGGACAGGGGAACACCGGGGAGCTGTTTTTT.

The V gene is TRBV7-6, the J gene TRBJ2-5, with 9 bases that match TRBD1. The tail of the sequence fits TRBJ2-7 better, so the J call may be wrong. The CDR3 contains 14 residues. From germline, CDR1 is SGHVS and CDR2 FNYEAQ. CDR3 sequence: CASSADRGKYEQYF. The CDR3 region has the DNA TGTGCCAGCAGCGCCGACAGGGGGAAGTACGAGCAGTACTTC.

The rearrangement uses TRBV7-2 and TRBJ1-4; D may be TRBD1 (5 bases). Trimming removed 5 bases at V and 5 bases at J, with 12 bases between. This CDR3 is built from 14 residues. In germline, CDR1 is SGHTA, CDR2 FQGNSA. The CDR3 DNA sequence: TGTGCCAGCAGCCAACAGGAGGGAAATGAAAAACTGTTTTTT. This sequence encodes CASSQQEGNEKLFF.

This clone was seen a few times. The J gene is TRBJ1-4, the V gene TRBV11-2, with 9 bases that match TRBD1. V was pared by 4 bases and J by 10 bases, with 10 bases of the junction left unmatched. Germline V gives CDR1 SGHAT, CDR2 FQNNGV. The CDR3 consists of 15 residues. Here the CDR3 reads CASSSGTGSLGKLFF. DNA of the CDR3: TGTGCCAGCAGCTCAGGGACAGGGAGTTTAGGAAAACTGTTTTTT.

Only a few counts were recorded for this clone. The V gene is TRBV20-1, the J gene TRBJ2-1, with D tentatively TRBD2 (5 bases). From germline, CDR1 is DFQATT and CDR2 SNEGSKA (reference sequence). V lost 6 bases and J lost 8, with 11 bases in between. CDR3 length equals 11 residues. CDR3 nucleotide sequence: TGCAGTGCGCCCTGGGGAGATGAGCAGTTCTTC. This codes for CSAPWGDEQFF.

This clone came up a few times. The DNA of the CDR3 is TGTGCCAGCAGCCCGTTAGCGGGGGAAATCGGGGAGCTGTTTTTT. Translating it yields CASSPLAGEIGELFF. V usage is TRBV11-2 and J usage is TRBJ2-2, with 9 bases identical to TRBD2. CDR1 and CDR2 from the germline V gene are SGHAT and FQNNGV. The trim removed 5 bases at V and 7 bases at J, leaving 8 bases unmatched. This CDR3 is built from 15 residues.

The chain joins TRBV7-2 to TRBJ2-2; D is perhaps TRBD1 (6 bases). V shed 7 bases and J shed 5 bases, with 14 bases lying between them. Germline CDR1 SGHTA, CDR2 FQGNSA. The CDR3 runs to 14 residues. The CDR3 nucleotides are TGTGCCAGCACCACGTGGGGGCAAACCGGGGAGCTGTTTTTT. Protein product: CASTTWGQTGELFF. Full variable domain (outside the CDR3, taken from reference TRBV7-2 and TRBJ2-2): GAGVSQSPSNKVTEKGKDVELRCDPISGHTALYWYRQSLGQGLEFLIYFQGNSAPDKSGLPSDRFSAERTGGSVSTLTIQRTQQEDSAVYLCASTTWGQTGELFFGEGSRLTVL.

The V call is TRBV29-1, the J call TRBJ2-1, with 10 bases identical to TRBD1. Trimming cost V 4 bases and J 1 base; bases outside gene matches: 1. CDR3 length: 14 residues. Germline-derived CDR1 and CDR2 are SQVTM and ANQGSEA. The CDR3 sequence: CSVGTGGSYNEQFF. CDR3 DNA: TGCAGCGTTGGGACAGGGGGTTCCTACAATGAGCAGTTCTTC.

CDR3 sequence reads: CASSLRVEGGLYEQYF. The CDR3 DNA follows: TGTGCCAGCAGCTTACGAGTGGAGGGAGGCCTCTACGAGCAGTACTTC. The chain carries TRBV7-2 and TRBJ2-5; possible D gene TRBD2, 6 bases. The last part of the DNA fits TRBJ2-7 better; the J call may be wrong. Germline-derived CDR1 and CDR2 are SGHTA and FQGNSA. The CDR3 contains 16 residues.

This clone was seen just once. The CDR3 region is CASSLDRVTGELFF. In DNA, the CDR3 is TGTGCCAGCAGTTTAGACAGGGTCACCGGGGAGCTGTTTTTT. The chain carries TRBV7-3 and TRBJ2-2; TRBD1 agrees at 7 bases. CDR1 is SGHTA, CDR2 FQGTGA, per germline. This CDR3 is built from 14 residues. J gave up 4 bases and V 6 bases, and 5 bases lay outside the gene matches.

This clone was picked up a small number of times. The chain joins TRBV5-4 to TRBJ1-4; D not resolved. Between the trimmed V and J ends, which lost 2 bases and 8 bases, there was a span of 10 bases. The CDR3 is 13 residues long. Germline CDR1 is SGHNT and CDR2 is YYREEE (reference sequence). CDR3 loop: CASSFVAGEKLFF. The CDR3, as DNA: TGTGCCAGCAGCTTTGTGGCAGGCGAAAAACTGTTTTTT.

The V gene is TRBV29-1, the J gene TRBJ1-1; D gene unclear. Deletions cut 3 bases from V and 0 bases from J, with 11 bases between. This CDR3 comprises 14 residues. Germline assignment: CDR1 SQVTM and CDR2 ANQGSEA. CDR3 region: CSVDGRGMNTEAFF. In DNA, the CDR3 is TGCAGCGTTGATGGCAGAGGAATGAACACTGAAGCTTTCTTT.

CDR3 in amino acids: CAWSVQGDYGYTF. The CDR3 nucleotides read TGTGCCTGGAGTGTACAAGGGGACTATGGCTACACCTTC. This chain uses TRBV30 with TRBJ1-2, with a possible D match to TRBD1 (5 bases). The ends were cut back, 0 bases at V and 3 bases at J, with 8 bases in the middle. The CDR3 has 13 residues. From germline, CDR1 is GTSNPN and CDR2 SVGIG (reference sequence).

This clone has just a few counts. The chain combines TRBV5-1 with TRBJ2-3; TRBD1 aligns across 8 bases. V was pared by 5 bases and J by 4 bases, with 3 bases of the junction left unmatched. The V gene's germline CDR1 is SGHRS and CDR2 YFSETQ. The CDR3 has 13 residues. The CDR3 here is CASRPDRADTQYF. The CDR3 nucleotides read TGCGCCAGCAGACCGGACAGGGCAGATACGCAGTATTTT. The full variable domain, rest sourced from reference TRBV5-1 and TRBJ2-3, is KAGVTQTPRYLIKTRGQQVTLSCSPISGHRSVSWYQQTPGQGLQFLFEYFSETQRNKGNFPGRFSGRQFSNSRSEMNVSTLELGDSALYLCASRPDRADTQYFGPGTRLTVL.

This clone was counted only a few times. The chain is built from TRBV5-5 and TRBJ1-5; D gene ambiguous. This CDR3 has 14 amino acids. The germline gives CDR1 SGHKS, CDR2 YYEKEE (reference sequence). Trimming removed 4 bases at V and 3 bases at J, with 11 bases between. The CDR3 loop reads CASSADGANQPQHF. In DNA form, the CDR3 reads TGTGCCAGCAGCGCCGACGGAGCCAATCAGCCCCAGCATTTT. The variable domain in full, with the rest retrieved from reference TRBV5-5 and TRBJ1-5, is DAGVTQSPTHLIKTRGQQVTLRCSPISGHKSVSWYQQVLGQGPQFIFQYYEKEERGRGNFPDRFSARQFPNYSSELNVNALLLGDSALYLCASSADGANQPQHFGDGTRLSIL.

This CDR3 is CASSPLGQGAWQGELFF. CDR3 sequence (DNA): TGTGCCAGCAGTCCTTTGGGACAGGGGGCTTGGCAGGGGGAGCTGTTTTTT. The gene calls are TRBV28 and TRBJ2-2, with 12 bases that match TRBD1. The CDR3 is 17 amino acids. The germline CDR1 and CDR2 sequences are MDHEN and SYDVKM. V lost 5 bases to trimming and J lost 8 bases; unmatched junction nucleotides: 12.

CDR3 sequence (DNA): TGTGCCAGCAGTAAGACTCATAGCACAGATACGCAGTATTTT. It translates to CASSKTHSTDTQYF. The V call is TRBV28, the J call TRBJ2-3; D not resolved. V lost 5 bases and J lost 0, with 9 bases in between. The CDR3 is 14 residues long. Germline assignment: CDR1 MDHEN and CDR2 SYDVKM.

The chain joins TRBV19 to TRBJ1-1; D gene uncertain. Germline V CDR1 and CDR2: LNHDA, SQIVND (reference sequence). The CDR3 consists of 13 residues. Deletions cut 3 bases from V and 1 base from J, with 6 bases between. The CDR3 DNA follows: TGTGCCAGTAGTATGTCAGGGAACACTGAAGCTTTCTTT. This translates into CASSMSGNTEAFF.

This clone was seen only once. The chain combines TRBV7-3 with TRBJ2-3; perhaps TRBD2 as D (6 bases). Germline V gene data show CDR1 as SGHTA and CDR2 as FQGTGA. This CDR3 comprises 15 residues. The ends were cut back, 0 bases at V and 2 bases at J, with 9 bases in the middle. CDR3 region: CASSLTSGFTDTQYF. For the CDR3, the DNA is TGTGCCAGCAGCTTAACTAGCGGATTCACAGATACGCAGTATTTT. The entire variable domain, with the rest obtained from reference TRBV7-3 and TRBJ2-3, is as follows: GAGVSQTPSNKVTEKGKYVELRCDPISGHTALYWYRQSLGQGPEFLIYFQGTGAADDSGLPNDRFFAVRPEGSVSTLKIQRTERGDSAVYLCASSLTSGFTDTQYFGPGTRLTVL.

The genes are TRBV28 and TRBJ2-5, with D unresolved. The end of the DNA aligns better with TRBJ2-7, so the J call may be wrong. Germline V gives CDR1 MDHEN, CDR2 SYDVKM. This CDR3 spans 14 amino acids. The CDR3 nucleotides are TGTGCCAGCAGTTTTCGTAGCCAACCCTACGAGCAGTACTTC. Translated: CASSFRSQPYEQYF.

A remark on this clone: The junction and the germline gene differ at one end; a read error may be behind it. The rearrangement joins TRBV7-7 to TRBJ1-3; D remains unclear. The CDR3 extends over 18 amino acids. CDR1 is SSHAT and CDR2 is FNYEAQ in the germline V gene (reference sequence). CDR3 DNA sequence: TGTGCTAGCAGCCCAGAGGTTGCCTCTCCGATCTCTGGAAACACCATATATTTT. Amino acids: CASSPEVASPISGNTIYF. The full variable domain, with the rest looked up from reference TRBV7-7 and TRBJ1-3, is GAGVSQSPRYKVTKRGQDVTLRCDPISSHATLYWYQQALGQGPEFLTYFNYEAQPDKSGLPSDRFSAERPEGSISTLTIQRTEQRDSAMYRCASSPEVASPISGNTIYFGEGSWLTVV.

The V gene is TRBV27, the J gene TRBJ2-3; the match to TRBD2 covers 7 bases. The J segment lost 4 bases and the V segment lost 2 bases, leaving 6 bases of the junction unmatched. The CDR3 sequence is 15 residues long. The germline V gene has CDR1 MNHEY and CDR2 SMNVEV (reference sequence). CDR3 in amino acids: CASSLVGGGADTQYF. As DNA, the CDR3 is TGTGCCAGCAGTTTAGTTGGCGGGGGTGCAGATACGCAGTATTTT.

This clone was seen a handful of times. The V and J genes are TRBV9 and TRBJ2-7; 12 nucleotides match TRBD1. V was pared by 4 bases and J by 7 bases, with 9 bases of the junction left unmatched. This CDR3 is 15 amino acids long. The germline gives CDR1 SGDLS, CDR2 YYNGEE. The CDR3 loop is CASSKQGQGAKEQYF. The CDR3 DNA is TGTGCCAGCAGCAAGCAGGGACAGGGGGCTAAAGAGCAGTACTTC.